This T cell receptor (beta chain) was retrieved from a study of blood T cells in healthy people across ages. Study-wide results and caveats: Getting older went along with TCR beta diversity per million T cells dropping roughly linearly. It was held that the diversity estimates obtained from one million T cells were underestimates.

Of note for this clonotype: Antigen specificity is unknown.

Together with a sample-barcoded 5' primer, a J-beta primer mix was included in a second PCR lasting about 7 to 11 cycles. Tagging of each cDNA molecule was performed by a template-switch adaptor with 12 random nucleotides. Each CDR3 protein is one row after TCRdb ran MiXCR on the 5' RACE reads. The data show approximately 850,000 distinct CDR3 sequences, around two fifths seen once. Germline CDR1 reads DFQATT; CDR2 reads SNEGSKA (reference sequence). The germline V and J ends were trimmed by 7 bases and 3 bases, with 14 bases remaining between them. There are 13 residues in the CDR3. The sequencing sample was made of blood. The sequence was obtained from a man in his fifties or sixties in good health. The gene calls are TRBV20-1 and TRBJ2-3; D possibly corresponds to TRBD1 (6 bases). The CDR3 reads CSVGGRMTDTQYF. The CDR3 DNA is TGCAGTGTTGGGGGCCGAATGACAGATACGCAGTATTTT.